This T cell receptor beta chain was identified in a study of blood T cells in healthy people across ages. Whole-study results and caveats: Both naive CD4+ cell counts and diversity were greater in long-lived donors than in aged donors.

This clonotype showed up just once. Its antigen is unidentified. The ends lost 3 bases at V and 2 bases at J; junction bases unmatched: 11. The germline CDR1 and CDR2 sequences are LNHDA and SQIVND (reference sequence). The CDR3 is made up of 17 amino acids. It was with a sample-barcoded 5' primer and a J-beta primer mix that a second PCR of roughly 7 to 12 cycles was run. TCRdb used MiXCR to reprocess the 5' RACE reads, holding one entry per CDR3 protein. Found here are some 760,000 distinct CDR3 sequences, around a quarter of them singletons; the top ten hold under 9.5%. This same sample was also taken into another study, of T cells of mothers and their children.

Material for sequencing was blood. This rearrangement joins TRBV19 to TRBJ2-3; 7 bases fit TRBD2. The source of this sequence is a boy younger than 18 in good health. CDR3 sequence reads: CASSMGAGLADTDTQYF. The CDR3 bases are TGTGCCAGTAGTATGGGCGCGGGTCTAGCGGACACAGATACGCAGTATTTT.